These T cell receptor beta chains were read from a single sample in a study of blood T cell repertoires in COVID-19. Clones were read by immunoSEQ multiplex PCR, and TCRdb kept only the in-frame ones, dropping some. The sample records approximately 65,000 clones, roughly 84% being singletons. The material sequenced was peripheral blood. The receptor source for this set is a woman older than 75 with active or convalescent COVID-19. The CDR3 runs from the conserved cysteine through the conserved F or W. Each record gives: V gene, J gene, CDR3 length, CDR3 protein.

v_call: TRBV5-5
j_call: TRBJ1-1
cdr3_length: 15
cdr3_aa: CASSLDRVRITEAFF

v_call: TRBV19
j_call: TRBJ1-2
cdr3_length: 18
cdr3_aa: CASSRAGTGAVANYGYTF

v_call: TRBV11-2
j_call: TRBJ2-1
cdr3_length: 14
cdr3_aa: CASSPGGAYNEQFF

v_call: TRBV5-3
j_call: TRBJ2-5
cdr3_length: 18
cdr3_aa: CARSLQDRAELYQETQYF

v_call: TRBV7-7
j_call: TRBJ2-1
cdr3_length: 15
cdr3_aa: CASSRGLAGDNEQFF

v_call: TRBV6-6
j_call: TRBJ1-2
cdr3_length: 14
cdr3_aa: CASTESGGYYGYTF

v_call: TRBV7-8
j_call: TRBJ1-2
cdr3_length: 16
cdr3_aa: CASSSPMLGPPSGYTF

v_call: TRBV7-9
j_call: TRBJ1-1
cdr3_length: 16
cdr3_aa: CASSLGAALMNTEAFF

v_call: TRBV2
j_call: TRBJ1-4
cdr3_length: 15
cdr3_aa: CASSEIGTGTEKLFF

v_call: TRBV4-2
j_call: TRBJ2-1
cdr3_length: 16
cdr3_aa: CASSQEVRGGYNEQFF

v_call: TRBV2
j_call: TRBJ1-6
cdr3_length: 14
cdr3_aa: CASRGQPNNSPLHF

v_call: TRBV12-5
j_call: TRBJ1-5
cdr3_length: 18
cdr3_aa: CASGLWVRGAHSNQPQHF

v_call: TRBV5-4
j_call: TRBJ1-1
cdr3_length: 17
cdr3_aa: CASSTGGQGVGVAEAFF

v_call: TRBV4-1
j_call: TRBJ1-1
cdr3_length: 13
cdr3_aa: CASSRDRATEAFF

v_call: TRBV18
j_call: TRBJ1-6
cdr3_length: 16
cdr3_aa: CASSNYRGLNSSPLHF

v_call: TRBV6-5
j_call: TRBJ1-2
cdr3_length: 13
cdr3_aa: CASSYRQNYGYTF

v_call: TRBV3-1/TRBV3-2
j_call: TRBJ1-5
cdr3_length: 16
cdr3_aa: CASSAGQGGRNQPQHF

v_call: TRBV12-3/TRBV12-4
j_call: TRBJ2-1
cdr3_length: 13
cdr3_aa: CASRPRGVDEQFF

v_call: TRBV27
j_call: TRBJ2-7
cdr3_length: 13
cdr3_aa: CASSAGTTYEQYF

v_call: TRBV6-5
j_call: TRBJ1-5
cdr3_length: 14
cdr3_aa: CASTGGLGNQPQHF

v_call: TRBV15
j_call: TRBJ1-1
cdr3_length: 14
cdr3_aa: CATSRDLGDTEAFF

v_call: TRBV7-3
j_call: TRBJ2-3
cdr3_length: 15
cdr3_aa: CASSFIAVPGNTQYF

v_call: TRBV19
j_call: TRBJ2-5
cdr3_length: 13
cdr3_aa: CASSIVGLETQYF

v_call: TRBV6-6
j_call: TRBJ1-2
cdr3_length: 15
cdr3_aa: CASSPNRDSHYGYTF

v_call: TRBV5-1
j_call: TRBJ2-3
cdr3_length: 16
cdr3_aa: CASRVLAGGRSDTQYF

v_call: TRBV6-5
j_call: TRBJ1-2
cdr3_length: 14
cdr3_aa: CASSYSDSYYGYTF

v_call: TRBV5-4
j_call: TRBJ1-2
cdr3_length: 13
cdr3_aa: CASSSRGWDGYTF

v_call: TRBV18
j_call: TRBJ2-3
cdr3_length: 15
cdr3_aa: CASSQWGGREDTQYF

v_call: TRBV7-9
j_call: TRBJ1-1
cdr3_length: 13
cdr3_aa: CASSRGDGVDAFF